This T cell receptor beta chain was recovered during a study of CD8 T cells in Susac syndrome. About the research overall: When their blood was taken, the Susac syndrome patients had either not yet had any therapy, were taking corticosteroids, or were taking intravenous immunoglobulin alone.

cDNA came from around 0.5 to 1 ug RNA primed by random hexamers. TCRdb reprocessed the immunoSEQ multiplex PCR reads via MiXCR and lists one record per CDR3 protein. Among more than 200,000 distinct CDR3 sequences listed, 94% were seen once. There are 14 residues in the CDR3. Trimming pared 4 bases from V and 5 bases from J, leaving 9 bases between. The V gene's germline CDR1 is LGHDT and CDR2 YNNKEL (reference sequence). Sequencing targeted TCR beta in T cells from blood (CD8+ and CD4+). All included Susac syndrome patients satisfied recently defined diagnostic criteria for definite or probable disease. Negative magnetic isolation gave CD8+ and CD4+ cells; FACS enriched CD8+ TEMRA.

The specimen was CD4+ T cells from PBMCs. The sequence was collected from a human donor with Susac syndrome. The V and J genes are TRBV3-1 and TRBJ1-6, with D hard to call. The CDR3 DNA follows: TGTGCCAGCAGCCCCACGACGGATAATTCACCCCTCCACTTT. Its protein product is CASSPTTDNSPLHF.